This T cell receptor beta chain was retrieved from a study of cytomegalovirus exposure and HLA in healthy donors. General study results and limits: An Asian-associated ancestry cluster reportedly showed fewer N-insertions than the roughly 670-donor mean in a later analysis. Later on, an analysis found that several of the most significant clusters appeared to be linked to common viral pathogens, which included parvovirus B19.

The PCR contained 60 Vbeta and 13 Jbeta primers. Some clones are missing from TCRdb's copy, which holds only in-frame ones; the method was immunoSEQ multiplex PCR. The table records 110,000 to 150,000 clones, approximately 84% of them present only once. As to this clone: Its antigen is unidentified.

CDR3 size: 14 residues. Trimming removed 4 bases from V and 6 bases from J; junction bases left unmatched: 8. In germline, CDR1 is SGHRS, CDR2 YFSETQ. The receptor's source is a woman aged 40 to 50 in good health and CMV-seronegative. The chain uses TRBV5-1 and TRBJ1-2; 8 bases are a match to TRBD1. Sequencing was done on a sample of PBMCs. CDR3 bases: TGCGCCAGCAGCGCAGACAGGGGCTGGGATGGCTACACCTTC. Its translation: CASSADRGWDGYTF.